A selection of T cell receptor beta chains follows, all from one sample in a study of PD-1 blockade in mismatch repair-deficient tumors. Libraries were prepared by immunoSEQ multiplex PCR; TCRdb keeps only in-frame clonotypes and omits some of them. The repertoire holds 10,000 or so clones, with about 90% as singletons. Their antigen targets remain unknown. This specimen was cells cultured in vitro, taken from a patient treated with pembrolizumab. These TCRs come from an adult with mismatch repair-deficient cancer. The CDR3 runs from the conserved cysteine through the conserved F or W. A D gene is named only where the DNA matches it firmly. Only some rows state a clone size, as once, few, many or a class for expanded clones.

D	V	J	size	DNA	CDR3
TRBD1	TRBV6-1	TRBJ2-1	-	TGTGCCAGCAGTGAAGCTACTCCTGGGACAGGGATTTACAATGAGCAGTTCTTC	CASSEATPGTGIYNEQFF
-	TRBV18	TRBJ1-1	-	TGTGCCAGCTCACCCGGTGCCACCTTCATGAACACTGAAGCTTTCTTT	CASSPGATFMNTEAFF
-	TRBV28	TRBJ2-7	-	TGTGCCAGCAGTTTAGGAGGGACTTACTACGAGCAGTACTTC	CASSLGGTYYEQYF
-	TRBV6-5	TRBJ2-1	-	TGTGCCAGCAGTTACTCGGTATCCAATGAGCAGTTCTTC	CASSYSVSNEQFF
-	TRBV2	TRBJ2-4	-	TGTGCCAGCAGTGGGGATGGGGGGTTGGTGGCCAAAAACATTCAGTACTTC	CASSGDGGLVAKNIQYF
-	TRBV15	TRBJ2-7	-	TGTGCCACCAGCAGGGACGACACAACCTACGAGCAGTACTTC	CATSRDDTTYEQYF
-	TRBV19	TRBJ1-1	-	TGTGCCACCAACAGGGATGGGGACACTGAAGCTTTCTTT	CATNRDGDTEAFF
-	TRBV11-2	TRBJ1-2	once	TGTGCCAGCAGCTTAGCCGCGACTCCCTATGGCTACACCTTC	CASSLAATPYGYTF
-	TRBV6-1	TRBJ2-7	once	TGTGCCAGCAGTGAAGGGGGGGTCACCTACGAGCAGTACTTC	CASSEGGVTYEQYF
-	TRBV7-9	TRBJ2-3	few	TGTGCCAGCAGCTTAGTCAGGGGAGGGCCAAATACGCAGTATTTT	CASSLVRGGPNTQYF
-	TRBV6-1	TRBJ2-1	-	TGTGCCGTTCTACAGGGTCCCCGCTACAATGAGCAGTTCTTC	CAVLQGPRYNEQFF
TRBD1	TRBV28	TRBJ1-2	-	TGTGCCAGCAGCCCCGCCGGGACAGGGAGCTACACCTTC	CASSPAGTGSYTF
-	TRBV15	TRBJ1-5	-	TGTGCCACTCGCAAGGGAGCTGGGTATCAGCCCCAGCATTTT	CATRKGAGYQPQHF
-	TRBV7-9	TRBJ2-1	-	TGTGCCAGCAGCTCCCCACTAGCCTACAATGAGCAGTTCTTC	CASSSPLAYNEQFF
TRBD2	TRBV2	TRBJ2-3	-	TGTGCCAGCATTTTCCTAGCGGGAGTGGATACGCAGTATTTT	CASIFLAGVDTQYF
-	TRBV30	TRBJ2-1	-	TGTGCCTGGAGTGACTCCGCTTGGGGTGAGCAGTTCTTC	CAWSDSAWGEQFF
TRBD1	TRBV2	TRBJ2-4	-	TGTGCCAGCAGGTCCGGGACAGGAGCTGTCATTCAGTACTTC	CASRSGTGAVIQYF
TRBD2	TRBV27	TRBJ2-1	-	TGTGCCAGCAGTTTATTCCCCCGGACTAGCGGGAACTACAATGAGCAGTTCTTC	CASSLFPRTSGNYNEQFF
-	TRBV9	TRBJ1-4	-	TGTGCCAGCAGCGTAGTGGGCACAGGCAATGAAAAACTGTTTTTT	CASSVVGTGNEKLFF
-	TRBV28	TRBJ1-2	-	TGTGCCAGCAAGTACGGAGCCTTTAACTATGGCTACACCTTC	CASKYGAFNYGYTF
-	TRBV7-9	TRBJ2-5	-	TGTGCCACCCTCGGGGAGACCCAGTACTTC	CATLGETQYF
TRBD1	TRBV2	TRBJ1-5	few	TGTGCCAGCAGTCTACGGACAGGGGACAATCAGCCCCAGCATTTT	CASSLRTGDNQPQHF
-	TRBV5-6	TRBJ2-3	-	TGTGCCAGCAGCTTGTTTAGCACAGATACGCAGTATTTT	CASSLFSTDTQYF
-	TRBV5-1	TRBJ2-7	-	TGCGCCAGCAGGTCTGGGCCTAGCGTCTCCTACGAGCAGTACTTC	CASRSGPSVSYEQYF
-	TRBV5-1	TRBJ2-2	few	TGCGCCAGCAGCTTCCTCGGGCGGAAGCAGGACACCGGGGAGCTGTTTTTT	CASSFLGRKQDTGELFF
TRBD1	TRBV6-1	TRBJ2-7	-	TGTGCCAGCTGGACAGGGTTACTCTACGAGCAGTACTTC	CASWTGLLYEQYF
TRBD1	TRBV10-1	TRBJ1-5	-	TGCGCCAGCGGGACAGGCAATCAGCCCCAGCATTTT	CASGTGNQPQHF
TRBD2	TRBV11-3	TRBJ2-7	-	TGTGCCAGCAGCTCACGCTTAGGGGACTACCCCGCCTACGAGCAGTACTTC	CASSSRLGDYPAYEQYF
-	TRBV7-9	TRBJ2-7	-	TGTGCCAGCAGCTTGAAGGGGGAGACCTACGAGCAGTACTTC	CASSLKGETYEQYF
TRBD1	TRBV5-1	TRBJ2-1	-	TGCGCCAGCAGCACCTACAGGGGCCCCCCCATCAATGAGCAGTTCTTC	CASSTYRGPPINEQFF
TRBD2	TRBV5-1	TRBJ2-5	once	TGCGCCAGCAGCTCGGGGACTAGCGGGGTAGAGACCCAGTACTTC	CASSSGTSGVETQYF
TRBD2	TRBV4-1	TRBJ2-3	-	TGCGCCAGCAGCCACGCCCCGGCAGGGTCGTGGCGGGGGTCCCCAGATACGCAGTATTTT	CASSHAPAGSWRGSPDTQYF
-	TRBV7-2	TRBJ2-7	once	TGTGCCAGCAGCCCCGGGACTTTTAACTACGAGCAGTACTTC	CASSPGTFNYEQYF
TRBD2	TRBV5-1	TRBJ2-3	few	TGCGCCAGCAGCCCTCGCCTAGCGGGAGTCACAGATACGCAGTATTTT	CASSPRLAGVTDTQYF
TRBD2	TRBV9	TRBJ2-1	-	TGTGCCAGCAGCGTTTCTATGGGACTAGCGGGAGTAGAGCAGTTCTTC	CASSVSMGLAGVEQFF
TRBD1	TRBV28	TRBJ2-6	once	TGTGCCAGCAGTCCGGGACAGGGGGCTTTTGGGGCCAACGTCCTGACTTTC	CASSPGQGAFGANVLTF
TRBD2	TRBV5-1	TRBJ2-1	-	TGCGCCAGCAGCTTTCCTAGCGGGAGGGCCTCCTACAATGAGCAGTTCTTC	CASSFPSGRASYNEQFF
TRBD1	TRBV2	TRBJ1-1	-	TGTGCCAGCAGGAACAGGGGGCTTGGTGAAGCTTTCTTT	CASRNRGLGEAFF
-	TRBV5-4	TRBJ2-1	-	TGTGCCAGCAGCATACAGGATGAGCAGTTCTTC	CASSIQDEQFF
-	TRBV28	TRBJ1-2	-	TGTGCCAGCAGCCTTCAGGTTACTAACTATGGCTACACCTTC	CASSLQVTNYGYTF
-	TRBV27	TRBJ2-7	once	TGTGCCAGCAGTTTAGGCCTACTATACGAGCAGTACTTC	CASSLGLLYEQYF
TRBD2	TRBV9	TRBJ2-1	-	TGTGCCAGCAGCTCGGGACTAGCGGGAGAATGGGGGAAGAGGGGAGCCAATGAGCAGTTCTTC	CASSSGLAGEWGKRGANEQFF
-	TRBV6-1	TRBJ1-3	few	TGTGCCAGCTGGGGGGACTTGCCTGGAAACACCATATATTTT	CASWGDLPGNTIYF
-	TRBV9	TRBJ2-1	-	TGTGCCAGCAGCGTAGGGGCTCAGGCCTACAATGAGCAGTTCTTC	CASSVGAQAYNEQFF
-	TRBV14	TRBJ2-2	-	TGTGCCAGCAGCCAAGGCATCTACACCGGGGAGCTGTTTTTT	CASSQGIYTGELFF